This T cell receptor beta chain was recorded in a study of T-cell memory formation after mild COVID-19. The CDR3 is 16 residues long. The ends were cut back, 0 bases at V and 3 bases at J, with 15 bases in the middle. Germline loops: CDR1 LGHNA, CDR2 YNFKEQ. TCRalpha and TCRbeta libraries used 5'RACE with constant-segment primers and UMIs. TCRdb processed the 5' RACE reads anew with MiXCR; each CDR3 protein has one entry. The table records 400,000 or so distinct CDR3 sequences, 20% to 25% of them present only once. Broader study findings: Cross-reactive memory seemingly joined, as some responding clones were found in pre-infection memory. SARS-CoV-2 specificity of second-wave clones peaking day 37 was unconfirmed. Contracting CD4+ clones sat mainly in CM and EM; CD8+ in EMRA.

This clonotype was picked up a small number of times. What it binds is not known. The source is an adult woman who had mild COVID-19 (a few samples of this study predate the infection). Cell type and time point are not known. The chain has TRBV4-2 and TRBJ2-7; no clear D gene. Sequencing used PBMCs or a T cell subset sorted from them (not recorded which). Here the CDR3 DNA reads TGTGCCAGCAGCCAAGATGAAGGGTACAGCATCTACGAGCAGTACTTC. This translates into CASSQDEGYSIYEQYF.